This T cell receptor (beta chain) was identified during a study of T-cell reconstitution after alpha-beta-depleted transplantation in children. Findings and caveats of the study: Several hundred graft clones that had expanded were reportedly the source of alpha-beta T cells about two months after transplant. After transplant, high TCRbeta diversity at day 60 in some patients arose from surviving recipient T cells and thymic progenitors. When one year had passed after transplant, most T-cell counts and diversity came from newly produced T cells.

Unique molecular identifiers were incorporated into the prepared TCRbeta library. TCRdb analysed the PCR reads with MiXCR anew, one entry per CDR3 protein. The sample lists 900,000 or so distinct CDR3 sequences, 15% to 20% seen once, with 5% in the top ten. This clonotype was observed a handful of times. Its antigen is unknown. This clonotype was obtained from a male patient between 10 and 17 years old who had a stem cell transplant for acute lymphoblastic leukemia, so the T cells may come from the graft donor. The sequencing used PBMCs, mostly from graft donor cells, collected 360 days after TCRalphabeta/CD19-depleted stem cell transplant.

The CDR3 region has the DNA TGTGCCAGCAGCCACGGAAAAGAGACCCAGTACTTC. It encodes CASSHGKETQYF. The V call is TRBV4-2, the J call TRBJ2-5, with D unclear. Germline-derived CDR1 and CDR2 are LGHNA and YNFKEQ. The CDR3 totals 12 residues. Trimming pared 3 bases from V and 3 bases from J, leaving 5 bases between.